The rows below give T cell receptor beta chains drawn from one sample of a study of glioma-infiltrating T cells. TCRdb redid the calling of the multiplex PCR reads with MiXCR, one entry per CDR3 protein. The sample carries about 210,000 distinct CDR3 sequences, 32% recorded once. The sequenced sample consisted of glioma tissue, nonneoplastic brain tissue, or PBMCs (not recorded which). The receptors shown here come from a human donor with low-grade glioma or glioblastoma, undergoing nonglioma brain surgery, or in good health (not recorded which). CDR3s include the opening cysteine and the closing phenylalanine or tryptophan. A D gene is named only where the DNA matches it firmly. Clone size, where shown, is once, few, many, or a class for clones that have expanded.

J gene	V gene	D gene	clone size	CDR3 protein	CDR3 DNA
TRBJ2-7	TRBV6-2/TRBV6-3	NA	many	CASSYLNAVGEQYF	TGTGCCAGCAGTTATTTAAATGCGGTGGGCGAGCAGTACTTC
TRBJ2-7	TRBV6-1	NA	many	CASRDRTYEQYF	TGTGCCAGCAGAGACAGGACCTACGAGCAGTACTTC
TRBJ1-6	TRBV10-3	NA	many	CAISDRRDNSPLHF	TGTGCCATCAGTGATCGAAGGGATAATTCACCCCTCCACTTT
TRBJ2-1	TRBV6-2/TRBV6-3	TRBD2	many	CASSYGGGGYTEQFF	TGTGCCAGCAGTTACGGGGGGGGGGGTTACACTGAGCAGTTCTTC
TRBJ2-3	TRBV3-1	TRBD2	many	CASRASGTSSGAQYF	TGTGCCAGCAGGGCTAGCGGGACCTCTTCAGGAGCGCAGTATTTT
TRBJ2-7	TRBV27	NA	many	CASSYAADYEQYF	TGTGCCAGCAGTTACGCGGCCGACTACGAGCAGTACTTC
TRBJ1-3	TRBV4-2	NA	many	CASSQTGTGNTIYF	TGTGCCAGCAGCCAAACAGGGACTGGAAACACCATATATTTT
TRBJ1-1	TRBV10-3	TRBD1	many	CAISGGRQGAEGNTEAFF	TGTGCCATCAGTGGAGGGCGACAGGGGGCTGAAGGGAACACTGAAGCTTTCTTT
TRBJ2-5	TRBV5-4	NA	many	CASSPQRTLGETQYF	TGTGCCAGCAGCCCTCAACGGACTTTGGGAGAGACCCAGTACTTC
TRBJ1-5	TRBV12-3/TRBV12-4	NA	many	CASSPSVAGQPQHF	TGTGCCAGCAGCCCTTCCGTGGCGGGGCAGCCCCAGCATTTT
TRBJ2-3	TRBV7-2	TRBD2	many	CASSSLAGGPADTQYF	TGTGCCAGCAGCTCGCTAGCGGGAGGGCCCGCAGATACGCAGTATTTT
TRBJ2-1	TRBV5-1	TRBD1	NA	CASSIWDRAPNEQFF	TGCGCCAGCAGCATATGGGACAGGGCCCCTAATGAGCAGTTCTTC
TRBJ2-7	TRBV29-1	TRBD2	NA	CSVSGTSNIYEQYF	TGCAGCGTTTCCGGGACTAGCAATATCTACGAGCAGTACTTC
TRBJ2-7	TRBV18	TRBD2	NA	CASSPSSGRSSYNEQYF	TGTGCCAGCTCACCTTCTAGCGGGAGGAGCTCCTACAATGAGCAGTACTTC
TRBJ1-5	TRBV28	NA	many	CASSTGLNQPQHF	TGTGCCAGCAGTACAGGGTTGAATCAGCCCCAGCATTTT
TRBJ1-1	TRBV19	NA	few	CASSMRWNTEAFF	TGTGCCAGTAGTATGAGATGGAACACTGAAGCTTTCTTT
TRBJ1-1	TRBV28	NA	many	CASSLEKGEAFF	TGTGCCAGCAGTTTGGAAAAAGGTGAAGCTTTCTTT
TRBJ2-7	TRBV4-1	TRBD2	NA	CASSPRGGRSYEQYF	TGCGCCAGCAGCCCCCGCGGGGGGCGATCCTACGAGCAGTACTTC
TRBJ2-5	TRBV27	NA	NA	CASSLGSTKTQYF	TGTGCCAGCAGTTTGGGGTCCACGAAGACCCAGTACTTC
TRBJ2-7	TRBV7-3	NA	NA	CASSDGYEQYF	TGTGCCAGCTCGGACGGATACGAGCAGTACTTC
TRBJ1-1	TRBV7-9	TRBD1	many	CASRETGGTEAFF	TGTGCCAGCAGAGAGACAGGGGGCACTGAAGCTTTCTTT
TRBJ2-1	TRBV5-1	TRBD1	many	CASRLQGAAYNEQFF	TGCGCCAGCAGGCTCCAGGGGGCAGCCTACAATGAGCAGTTCTTC